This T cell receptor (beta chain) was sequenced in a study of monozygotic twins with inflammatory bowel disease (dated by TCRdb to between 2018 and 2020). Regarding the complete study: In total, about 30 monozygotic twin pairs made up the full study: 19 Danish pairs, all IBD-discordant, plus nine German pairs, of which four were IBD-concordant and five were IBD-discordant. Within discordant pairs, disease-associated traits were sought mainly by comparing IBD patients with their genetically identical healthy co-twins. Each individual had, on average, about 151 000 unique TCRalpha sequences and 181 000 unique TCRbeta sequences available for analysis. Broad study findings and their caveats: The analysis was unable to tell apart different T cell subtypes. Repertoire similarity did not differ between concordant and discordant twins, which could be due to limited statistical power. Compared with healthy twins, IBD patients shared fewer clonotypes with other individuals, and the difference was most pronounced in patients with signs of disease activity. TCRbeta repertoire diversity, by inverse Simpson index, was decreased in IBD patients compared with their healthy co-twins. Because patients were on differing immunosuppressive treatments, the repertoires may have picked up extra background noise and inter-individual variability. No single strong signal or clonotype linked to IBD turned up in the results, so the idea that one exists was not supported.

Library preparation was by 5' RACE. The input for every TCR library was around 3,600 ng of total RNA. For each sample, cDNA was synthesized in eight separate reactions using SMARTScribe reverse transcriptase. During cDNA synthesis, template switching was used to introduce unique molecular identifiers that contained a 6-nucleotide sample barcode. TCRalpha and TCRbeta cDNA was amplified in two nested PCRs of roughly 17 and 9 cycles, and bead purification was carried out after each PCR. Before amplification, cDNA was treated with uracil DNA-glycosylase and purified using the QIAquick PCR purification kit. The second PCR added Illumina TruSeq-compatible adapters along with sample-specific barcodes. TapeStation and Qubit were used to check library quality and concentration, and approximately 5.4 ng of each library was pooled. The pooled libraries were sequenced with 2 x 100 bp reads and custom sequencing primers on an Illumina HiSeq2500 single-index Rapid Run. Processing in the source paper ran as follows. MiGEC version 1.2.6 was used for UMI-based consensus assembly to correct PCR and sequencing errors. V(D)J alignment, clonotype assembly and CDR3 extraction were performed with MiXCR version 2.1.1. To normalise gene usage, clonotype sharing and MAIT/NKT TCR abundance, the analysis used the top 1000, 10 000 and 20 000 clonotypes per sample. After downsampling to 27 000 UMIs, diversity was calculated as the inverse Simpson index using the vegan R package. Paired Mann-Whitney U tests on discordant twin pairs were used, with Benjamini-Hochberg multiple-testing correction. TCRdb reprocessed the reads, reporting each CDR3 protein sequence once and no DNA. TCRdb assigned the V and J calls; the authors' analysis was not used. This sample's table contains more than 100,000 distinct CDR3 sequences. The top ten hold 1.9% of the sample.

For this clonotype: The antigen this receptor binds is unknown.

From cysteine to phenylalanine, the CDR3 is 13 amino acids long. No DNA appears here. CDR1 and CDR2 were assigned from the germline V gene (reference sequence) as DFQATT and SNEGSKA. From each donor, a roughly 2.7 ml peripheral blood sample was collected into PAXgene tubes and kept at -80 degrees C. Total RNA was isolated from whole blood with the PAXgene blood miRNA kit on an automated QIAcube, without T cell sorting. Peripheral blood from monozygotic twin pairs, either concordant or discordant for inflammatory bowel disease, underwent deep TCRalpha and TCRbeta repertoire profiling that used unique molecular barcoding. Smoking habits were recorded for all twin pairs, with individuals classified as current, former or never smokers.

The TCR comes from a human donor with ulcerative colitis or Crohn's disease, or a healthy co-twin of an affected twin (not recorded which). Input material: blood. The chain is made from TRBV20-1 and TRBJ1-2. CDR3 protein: CSARDRKNYGYTF.